The 24 T cell receptor beta chains listed next were all sequenced from one sample in a study of CD8+ T cells in alopecia areata. Documented treatment: oral pan-JAK inhibitor, 5-10 mg twice daily. TCR sequencing used cDNA made by reverse transcription of extracted RNA. Profiled with immunoSEQ multiplex PCR; TCRdb holds only in-frame clones, not every one. The repertoire holds 70,000 or so clones, with over 25% as singletons. Sequencing was performed on CD8+ T cells sorted from blood, taken at week 4, from a patient treated with tofacitinib. These receptors were obtained from a human donor with alopecia areata.

This clone appeared once. This chain links TRBV29-1 with TRBJ2-3; TRBD1 matches at 8 bases. The germline V gene encodes CDR1 SQVTM and CDR2 ANQGSEA. V shed 5 bases and J 1 base; nucleotides not matched to a gene: 5. The CDR3 is 14 amino acids. The CDR3 here is CSVRTGYRTDTQYF. The CDR3 DNA sequence: TGCAGCGTTCGGACAGGGTACCGCACAGATACGCAGTATTTT.

This clone has just a few counts. The rearrangement links TRBV4-2 to TRBJ2-7, with D uncertain. V shed 0 bases and J shed 0 bases, with 9 bases lying between them. Germline V gene lookup returns CDR1 LGHNA and CDR2 YNFKEQ. This CDR3 has 15 residues. DNA of the CDR3: TGTGCCAGCAGCCAAGAGGCCAGGCGCTCCTACGAGCAGTACTTC. This codes for CASSQEARRSYEQYF.

The V gene is TRBV29-1, the J gene TRBJ1-2; possible D gene TRBD1, 6 bases. This CDR3 has 14 residues. The germline CDR1 and CDR2 sequences are SQVTM and ANQGSEA. V lost 2 bases and J 2 bases, leaving 12 bases between the germline ends. The DNA of the CDR3 is TGCAGCGTTGAAATTCATGGACAGAACTATGGCTACACCTTC. As protein: CSVEIHGQNYGYTF.

This clone was counted a few times. V is TRBV9 and J is TRBJ2-1; maybe TRBD2 (5 bases). The CDR3 totals 14 residues. Per the germline V gene, CDR1 is SGDLS and CDR2 is YYNGEE. V lost 3 bases and J 2 bases, leaving 9 bases between the germline ends. The CDR3 reads CASSGGQTYNEQFF. The CDR3 DNA reads TGTGCCAGCAGCGGAGGGCAGACCTACAATGAGCAGTTCTTC.

The chain carries TRBV30 and TRBJ2-7; 10 bases agree with TRBD1. CDR1 and CDR2 from the germline V gene are GTSNPN and SVGIG (reference sequence). The CDR3 has 15 residues. Trimming removed 4 bases from V and 9 bases from J; junction bases left unmatched: 15. CDR3 protein: CAWTKAGQGRNPQYF. The CDR3 DNA follows: TGTGCCTGGACCAAGGCGGGACAGGGGAGGAACCCGCAGTACTTC.

This rearrangement joins TRBV15 to TRBJ1-1; no reliable D call. Deletions cut 0 bases from V and 0 bases from J, with 8 bases between. The length of the CDR3 is 15 residues. CDR1 LNHNV and CDR2 YYDKDF come from the germline V gene (reference sequence). The CDR3 region is CATSRDIGLNTEAFF. The CDR3 DNA sequence: TGTGCCACCAGCAGAGATATAGGTTTGAACACTGAAGCTTTCTTT.

This clone was seen more than once but under ten times. This chain links TRBV29-1 with TRBJ2-5; possibly TRBD2 for D (7 bases). The DNA end favors TRBJ2-7, so the J call may be wrong. Germline CDR1 and CDR2: SQVTM and ANQGSEA. This CDR3 is built from 16 residues. CDR3: CSALGSQGRGTYEQYF. For the CDR3, the DNA is TGCAGCGCCCTAGGGTCCCAGGGGCGGGGGACCTACGAGCAGTACTTC.

J is TRBJ2-7 and V is TRBV2, with D maybe TRBD1 (5 bases). Germline loops: CDR1 SNHLY, CDR2 FYNNEI. Trimming removed 5 bases from V and 1 base from J, with 9 bases in between. The CDR3 covers 13 residues. The chain's CDR3 is CASSSDTSYEQYF. For the CDR3, the DNA is TGTGCCAGCAGTTCGGACACTTCCTACGAGCAGTACTTC.

The chain couples TRBV11-2 to TRBJ2-5; 7 bases agree with TRBD1. This CDR3 comprises 15 residues. Germline V gene sequence: CDR1 SGHAT, CDR2 FQNNGV. With 1 base clipped from V and 5 bases from J, the junction kept 7 bases outside the gene matches. The CDR3 protein is CASSLVGRGIETQYF. The CDR3 DNA sequence: TGTGCCAGCAGCTTAGTCGGCAGGGGGATTGAGACCCAGTACTTC.

The sample holds a few counts of this clone. The CDR3 nucleotides are TGTGCCAGCAGCGTAGGGTATAGCGGGAATAAGCAGTTCTTC. Translation: CASSVGYSGNKQFF. The chain uses TRBV9 and TRBJ2-7; 8 bases fit TRBD2. The end of the DNA aligns better with TRBJ2-1, so the J call may be wrong. Looked up from germline, CDR1 is SGDLS and CDR2 is YYNGEE. The CDR3 consists of 14 residues.

The chain is built from TRBV30 and TRBJ2-7; D not resolved. The CDR3 runs to 15 residues. The germline V gene has CDR1 GTSNPN and CDR2 SVGIG (reference sequence). V was cut by 1 base and J by 3 bases, with 16 bases left in between. The CDR3 nucleotides read TGTGCCTGGAGTGGGGCGGCAGCAGAGTACTACGAGCAGTACTTC. Its translation is CAWSGAAAEYYEQYF. The full variable domain, its missing parts supplied by reference TRBV30 and TRBJ2-7, is SQTIHQWPATLVQPVGSPLSLECTVEGTSNPNLYWYRQAAGRGLQLLFYSVGIGQISSEVPQNLSASRPQDRQFILSSKKLLLSDSGFYLCAWSGAAAEYYEQYFGPGTRLTVT.

V is TRBV29-1 and J is TRBJ2-6; TRBD2 might be the D (5 bases). The CDR3 extends over 14 amino acids. Germline V gene sequence: CDR1 SQVTM, CDR2 ANQGSEA. The V end was cut by 6 bases, the J end by 6 bases, with 15 bases between. CDR3 in amino acids: CSVFHHREANVLTF. The CDR3 DNA is TGCAGCGTCTTCCACCATCGGGAGGCCAACGTCCTGACTTTC.

This sequence joins TRBV11-2 and TRBJ2-3, with D possibly TRBD2 on 5 matching bases. CDR1 is SGHAT, CDR2 FQNNGV, per germline. V lost 1 base to trimming and J lost 2 bases, with 22 bases between them. This CDR3 has 19 amino acids. The DNA of the CDR3 is TGTGCCAGCAGCTTAGTGTACGGATCCGGCGGGTCCGACACAGATACGCAGTATTTT. It encodes CASSLVYGSGGSDTDTQYF.

The gene calls are TRBV29-1 and TRBJ2-1; the match to TRBD1 covers 8 bases. The junction had 3 bases not matched to a gene; V was cut back by 5 bases and J by 6 bases. The V gene's germline CDR1 is SQVTM and CDR2 ANQGSEA. The CDR3 contains 12 residues. The CDR3 DNA reads as TGCAGCGTTCCGGGACAGGCCAATGAGCAGTTCTTC. Translating it yields CSVPGQANEQFF.

Only a few counts were recorded for this clone. The chain recombines TRBV7-9 with TRBJ2-5; no clear D. This CDR3 comprises 10 residues. CDR1 and CDR2 from the germline V gene are SEHNR and FQNEAQ (reference sequence). V lost 1 base, J lost 13 bases, and 7 bases lay in between. This CDR3 is CASSLDSTYF. CDR3 DNA sequence: TGTGCCAGCAGCTTAGACTCGACGTACTTC.

This clone was seen a handful of times. This chain connects TRBV27 to TRBJ2-7; D uncertain. Germline V lookup: CDR1 MNHEY, CDR2 SMNVEV (reference sequence). V was clipped by 6 bases and J by 2 bases, with 17 bases between them. This CDR3 contains 15 residues. In DNA form, the CDR3 reads TGTGCCAGCAGCCCCAAGAGCGTTGCGGCCTACGAGCAGTACTTC. Translating it yields CASSPKSVAAYEQYF.

The chain joins TRBV27 to TRBJ2-5; perhaps D is TRBD1 or TRBD2 (5 bases each). Trimming cost V 5 bases and J 3 bases, with 13 bases left between them. The CDR3 has 14 residues. The germline gives CDR1 MNHEY, CDR2 SMNVEV (reference sequence). CDR3: CASSPGPKKETQYF. CDR3 sequence (DNA): TGTGCCAGCAGTCCGGGACCGAAGAAAGAGACCCAGTACTTC.

The table lists this clone with a few counts. J is TRBJ2-5 and V is TRBV28; 9 bases line up with TRBD1. J gave up 5 bases and V 5 bases, and 9 bases lay outside the gene matches. Germline assignment: CDR1 MDHEN and CDR2 SYDVKM. The CDR3 is made up of 15 amino acids. The CDR3 coding sequence is TGTGCCAGCAGTAACACAGGGGGCACAGGGGAGACCCAGTACTTC. Translating gives CASSNTGGTGETQYF.

Only a few counts were recorded for this clone. The chain is built from TRBV29-1 and TRBJ2-2; D possibly corresponds to TRBD1 (6 bases). V was clipped by 4 bases and J by 8 bases, with 17 bases between them. Germline CDR1 reads SQVTM; CDR2 reads ANQGSEA. The CDR3 consists of 14 residues. The CDR3 DNA reads TGCAGCGTTGTGGGGGCCAGGGGACCGGGGGAGCTGTTTTTT. Translating gives CSVVGARGPGELFF.

A few counts support this clone. This sample includes further DNA sequences coding for the same CDR3. This chain uses TRBV7-9 with TRBJ1-5, with unresolved D. The CDR3 is 12 residues long. The germline V and J ends were trimmed by 4 bases and 4 bases, with 5 bases remaining between them. Germline-derived CDR1 and CDR2 are SEHNR and FQNEAQ (reference sequence). DNA of the CDR3: TGTGCCAGCAGCTCGGATAATCAGCCCCAGCATTTT. This codes for CASSSDNQPQHF.

The J gene is TRBJ2-2, the V gene TRBV28; D possibly matches TRBD1 or TRBD2 (6 bases each). CDR3 length equals 14 residues. Germline V gene sequence: CDR1 MDHEN, CDR2 SYDVKM. Trimming shortened V by 2 bases and J by 5 bases, and 9 bases separated the two germline ends. CDR3 nucleotide sequence: TGTGCCAGCAGTTTAAGGAGGGGGACCGGGGAGCTGTTTTTT. It encodes CASSLRRGTGELFF.

The chain links TRBV29-1 to TRBJ2-5; D not certain. The CDR3 is made up of 13 amino acids. Trimming left V 1 base short and J 10 bases short, with 16 bases between. Germline loops: CDR1 SQVTM, CDR2 ANQGSEA. CDR3 sequence reads: CSVEGGPVSGQYF. CDR3 nucleotide sequence: TGCAGCGTTGAAGGAGGCCCGGTTAGTGGCCAGTACTTC.

The rearrangement links TRBV29-1 to TRBJ2-7; 11 positions agree with TRBD1. J was trimmed by 3 bases and V by 6 bases; bases with no gene match: 7. Germline lookup yields CDR1 SQVTM and CDR2 ANQGSEA. The CDR3 totals 14 residues. CDR3 in DNA: TGCAGCGTCGAGGGACAGGGGGACGGCTACGAGCAGTACTTC. It is translated as CSVEGQGDGYEQYF.

This rearrangement joins TRBV29-1 to TRBJ2-5; TRBD2 matches 11 bases. With V trimmed by 8 bases and J by 5 bases, 10 bases remained unmatched. Per germline, CDR1 SQVTM and CDR2 ANQGSEA. The CDR3 extends over 14 amino acids. CDR3 amino acids: CSIWLAGGPETQYF. The CDR3 nucleotides are TGCAGCATATGGCTAGCGGGAGGTCCCGAGACCCAGTACTTC.